This T cell receptor (beta chain) comes out of a study of CD8+ T cells in alopecia areata. About the research overall: At a dose of 5 to 10 mg twice daily, oral tofacitinib was given to treated patients.

RNA was isolated and reverse transcribed to cDNA, the sequencing template. Profiled with immunoSEQ multiplex PCR; TCRdb holds only in-frame clones, not every one. The sample has 200,000 to 250,000 clones, 50% to 70% seen once. This CDR3 spans 11 amino acids. V lost 8 bases and J 4 bases, leaving 8 bases between the germline ends. Germline lookup yields CDR1 SNHLY and CDR2 FYNNEI. The chain combines TRBV2 with TRBJ1-1; tentatively, D is TRBD1 (5 bases). Source: CD4+ T cells sorted from blood, taken at week 0. The TCR originated in a human donor with alopecia areata. Here the CDR3 reads CASLGGTEAFF. In DNA form, the CDR3 reads TGTGCCAGCTTGGGGGGCACTGAAGCTTTCTTT. Full variable domain (outside the CDR3, taken from reference TRBV2 and TRBJ1-1): EPEVTQTPSHQVTQMGQEVILRCVPISNHLYFYWYRQILGQKVEFLVSFYNNEISEKSEIFDDQFSVERPDGSNFTLKIRSTKLEDSAMYFCASLGGTEAFFGQGTRLTVV.